The rows below give T cell receptor beta chains drawn from one sample of a study of breast tumors, draining lymph nodes, adjacent tissues. MiXCR, run by TCRdb on the multiplex PCR reads, gives a single entry per CDR3 protein. The table has about 21,000 distinct CDR3 sequences, about two fifths seen once. The specimen was breast tumor tissue. These receptors originate from a female donor with breast cancer. Some clones in this sample may be carry-over from other donors' samples. CDR3s include the opening cysteine and the closing phenylalanine or tryptophan. A D gene is named only where the DNA matches it firmly. Clone size is not always given. Where it is, it says once, few, many or a class for expanded clones.

>.|.|TRBV6-5|TRBJ2-1
CASTPVGANNEQFF
TGTGCCAGCACCCCCGTGGGCGCCAACAATGAGCAGTTCTTC
>.|TRBD1|TRBV6-2/TRBV6-3|TRBJ2-3
CASSPDRAADTQYF
TGTGCCAGCAGCCCGGACAGGGCGGCAGATACGCAGTATTTT
>many|.|TRBV19|TRBJ2-3
CASRGPPPDTQYF
TGTGCCAGTAGAGGCCCCCCCCCAGATACGCAGTATTTT
>few|.|TRBV4-3|TRBJ2-1
CASSQFPPGNSYNEQFF
TGCGCCAGCAGCCAATTTCCCCCCGGAAACTCCTACAATGAGCAGTTCTTC
>many|.|TRBV30|TRBJ1-2
CAWARPGVKAGYTF
TGTGCCTGGGCCCGGCCGGGAGTTAAGGCTGGCTACACCTTC
>.|.|TRBV14|TRBJ1-2
CASSQEVERMRDGYTF
TGTGCCAGCAGCCAAGAAGTGGAGAGGATGAGAGATGGCTACACCTTC
>many|.|TRBV30|TRBJ1-6
CAWSVGGGYNSPLHF
TGTGCCTGGAGTGTGGGGGGGGGTTATAATTCACCCCTCCACTTT
>.|TRBD2|TRBV12-3/TRBV12-4|TRBJ2-1
CASSLGLAGPQFF
TGTGCCAGCAGCCTCGGGTTAGCGGGCCCCCAGTTCTTC
>many|TRBD1|TRBV5-5|TRBJ1-2
CASSPGPQGADYGYTF
TGTGCCAGCAGCCCCGGTCCACAGGGGGCGGACTATGGCTACACCTTC
>.|.|TRBV2|TRBJ2-1
CASSEMLAAGNNEQFF
TGTGCCAGCAGTGAAATGTTAGCGGCAGGCAACAATGAGCAGTTCTTC
>many|.|TRBV7-2|TRBJ2-5
CASSLGGTQYF
TGTGCCAGCAGCTTAGGGGGGACCCAGTACTTC
>.|TRBD1|TRBV20-1|TRBJ1-2
CSARDSGGGYTF
TGCAGTGCTAGAGATTCAGGGGGCGGCTACACCTTC
>.|TRBD1|TRBV13|TRBJ2-1
CASSAPQGAYNEQFF
TGTGCCAGCAGCGCCCCACAGGGGGCCTACAATGAGCAGTTCTTC
>medium-sized|.|TRBV25-1|TRBJ2-2
CASSEQSAGGRILAGELFF
TGTGCCAGCAGTGAACAATCCGCCGGCGGGCGAATTTTAGCGGGGGAGCTGTTTTTT
>medium-sized|.|TRBV25-1|TRBJ2-3
CASSRIGHTDTQYF
TGTGCCAGCAGTAGGATCGGTCACACAGATACGCAGTATTTT
>.|.|TRBV19|TRBJ1-4
CASSLGVATNEKLFF
TGTGCCAGTAGTCTAGGAGTTGCAACTAATGAAAAACTGTTTTTT
>many|.|TRBV30|TRBJ2-7
CAWSVRSGNSEQYF
TGTGCCTGGAGTGTTCGGTCGGGAAACTCTGAGCAGTACTTC
>few|.|TRBV12-3/TRBV12-4|TRBJ2-1
CASSFGGTSNEQFF
TGTGCCAGCAGTTTCGGCGGGACGAGCAATGAGCAGTTCTTC
>.|TRBD1|TRBV20-1|TRBJ1-1
CSATRQGLTQGTEAFF
TGCAGTGCTACGAGACAGGGTCTCACCCAAGGAACTGAAGCTTTCTTT
>many|TRBD2|TRBV20-1|TRBJ2-7
CSASVVAGYEQYF
TGCAGTGCTAGTGTGGTAGCGGGCTACGAGCAGTACTTC
>few|TRBD2|TRBV7-6|TRBJ2-2
CASSLMLAGGIGELFF
TGTGCCAGCAGCTTAATGCTAGCGGGAGGCATCGGGGAGCTGTTTTTT
>once|TRBD2|TRBV20-1|TRBJ2-7
CSAGNSRLAGGSYEQYF
TGCAGTGCTGGGAATTCGAGGTTGGCGGGAGGTTCCTACGAGCAGTACTTC
>few|TRBD2|TRBV7-2|TRBJ2-4
CASSLKLAGVNIQHF
TGTGCCAGCAGCTTAAAGCTAGCGGGAGTTAACATTCAGCACTTC
>few|.|TRBV6-5|TRBJ1-3
CASRLSSSGNTIYF
TGTGCCAGCAGGCTCAGTAGCTCTGGAAACACCATATATTTT
>many|.|TRBV2|TRBJ2-1
CASILGLAVNEQFF
.
>.|.|TRBV27|TRBJ2-7
CASNRVASSYEQYF
TGTGCCAGCAACCGGGTCGCAAGCTCCTACGAGCAGTACTTC
>few|TRBD1|TRBV9|TRBJ1-2
CASSPTPGQGFGYTF
TGTGCCAGCAGCCCCACGCCGGGACAGGGGTTTGGCTACACCTTC
>.|TRBD2|TRBV5-1|TRBJ2-3
CASSFQPGVASGSTDTQYF
TGCGCCAGCAGCTTCCAACCGGGGGTTGCTAGCGGAAGCACAGATACGCAGTATTTT
>.|.|TRBV25-1|TRBJ1-6
CASRLFVGFPLPF
TGTGCCAGCAGACTCTTCGTGGGTTTCCCCCTCCCCTTT
>once|TRBD2|TRBV5-1|TRBJ2-3
CASSRQRGSTDTQYF
TGCGCCAGCAGCAGGCAGCGGGGGAGCACCGATACGCAGTATTTT
>many|.|TRBV4-3|TRBJ2-3
CASSHGLNRATDTQYF
TGCGCCAGCAGCCACGGACTTAATCGAGCCACAGATACGCAGTATTTT
>.|.|TRBV7-9|TRBJ2-7
CASSDDRSSYEQYF
TGTGCCAGCAGCGACGATCGTAGCTCCTACGAGCAGTACTTC